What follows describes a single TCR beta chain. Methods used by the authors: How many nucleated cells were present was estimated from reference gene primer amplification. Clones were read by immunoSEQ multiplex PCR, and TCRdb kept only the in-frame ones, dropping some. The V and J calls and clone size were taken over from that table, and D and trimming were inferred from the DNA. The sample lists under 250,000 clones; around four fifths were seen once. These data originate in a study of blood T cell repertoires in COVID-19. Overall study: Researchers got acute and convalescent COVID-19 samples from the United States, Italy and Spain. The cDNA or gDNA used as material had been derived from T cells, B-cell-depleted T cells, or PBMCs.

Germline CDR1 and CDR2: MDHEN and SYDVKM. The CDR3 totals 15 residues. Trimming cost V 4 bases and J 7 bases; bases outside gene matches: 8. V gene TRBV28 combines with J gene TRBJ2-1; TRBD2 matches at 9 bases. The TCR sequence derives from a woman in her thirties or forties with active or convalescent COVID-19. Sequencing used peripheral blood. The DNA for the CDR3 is TGTGCCAGCAGTTCGTTAGCGGGGGAGTTGAATGAGCAGTTCTTC. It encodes CASSSLAGELNEQFF.